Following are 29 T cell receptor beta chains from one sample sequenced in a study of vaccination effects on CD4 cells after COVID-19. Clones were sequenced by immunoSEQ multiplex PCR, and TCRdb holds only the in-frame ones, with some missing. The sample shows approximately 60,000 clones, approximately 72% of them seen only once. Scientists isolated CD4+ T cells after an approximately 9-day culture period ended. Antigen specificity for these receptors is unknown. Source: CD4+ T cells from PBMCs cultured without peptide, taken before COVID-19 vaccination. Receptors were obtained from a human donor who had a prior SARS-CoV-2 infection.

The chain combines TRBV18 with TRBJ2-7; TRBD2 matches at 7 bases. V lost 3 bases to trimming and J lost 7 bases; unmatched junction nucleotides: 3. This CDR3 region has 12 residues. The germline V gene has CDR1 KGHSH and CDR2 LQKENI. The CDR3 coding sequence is TGTGCCAGCTCACCCGATAGCGGGGAGCAGTACTTC. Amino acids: CASSPDSGEQYF.

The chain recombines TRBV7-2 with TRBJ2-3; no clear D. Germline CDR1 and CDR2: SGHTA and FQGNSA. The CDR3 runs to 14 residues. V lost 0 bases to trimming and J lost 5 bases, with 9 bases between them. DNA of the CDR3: TGTGCCAGCAGCTTAGCGCTGGCACTAGATACGCAGTATTTT. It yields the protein CASSLALALDTQYF.

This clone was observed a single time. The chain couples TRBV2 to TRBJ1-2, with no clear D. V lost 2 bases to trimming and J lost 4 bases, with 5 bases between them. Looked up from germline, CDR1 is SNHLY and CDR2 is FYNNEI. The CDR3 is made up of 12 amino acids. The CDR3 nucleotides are TGTGCCAGCAGTGAATACAGCTATGGCTACACCTTC. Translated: CASSEYSYGYTF.

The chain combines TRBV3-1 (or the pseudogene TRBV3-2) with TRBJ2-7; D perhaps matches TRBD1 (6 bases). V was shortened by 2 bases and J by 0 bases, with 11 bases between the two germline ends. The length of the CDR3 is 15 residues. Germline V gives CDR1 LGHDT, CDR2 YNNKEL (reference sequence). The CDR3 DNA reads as TGTGCCAGCAGCCAAAGGCTACAGGGCTCCTACGAGCAGTACTTC. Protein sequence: CASSQRLQGSYEQYF.

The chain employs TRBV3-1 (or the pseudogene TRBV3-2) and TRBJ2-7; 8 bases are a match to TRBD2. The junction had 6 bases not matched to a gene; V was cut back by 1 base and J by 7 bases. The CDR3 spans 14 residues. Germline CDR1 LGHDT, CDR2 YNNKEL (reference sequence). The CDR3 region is CASSQVGLGAEQYF. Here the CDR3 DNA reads TGTGCCAGCAGCCAAGTGGGACTAGGGGCGGAGCAGTACTTC.

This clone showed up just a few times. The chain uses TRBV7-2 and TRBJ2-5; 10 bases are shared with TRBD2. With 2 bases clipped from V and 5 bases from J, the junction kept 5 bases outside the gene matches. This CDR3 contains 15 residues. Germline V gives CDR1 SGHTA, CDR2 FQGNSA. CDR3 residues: CASSLLAGGPETQYF. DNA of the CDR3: TGTGCCAGCAGCTTATTAGCGGGGGGTCCGGAGACCCAGTACTTC.

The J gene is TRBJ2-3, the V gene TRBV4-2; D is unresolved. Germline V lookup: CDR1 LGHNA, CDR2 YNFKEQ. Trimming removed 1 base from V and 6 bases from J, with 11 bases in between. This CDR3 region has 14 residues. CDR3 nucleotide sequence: TGTGCCAGCAGCCAAGGGACCTCGAGGGATACGCAGTATTTT. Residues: CASSQGTSRDTQYF.

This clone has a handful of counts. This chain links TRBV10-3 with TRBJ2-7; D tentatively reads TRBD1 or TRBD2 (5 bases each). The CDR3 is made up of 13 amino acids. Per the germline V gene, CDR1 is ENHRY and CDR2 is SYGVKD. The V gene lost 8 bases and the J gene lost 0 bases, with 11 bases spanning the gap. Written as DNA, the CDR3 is TGTGCCATCGGGGTGGGGGACTCCTACGAGCAGTACTTC. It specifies CAIGVGDSYEQYF.

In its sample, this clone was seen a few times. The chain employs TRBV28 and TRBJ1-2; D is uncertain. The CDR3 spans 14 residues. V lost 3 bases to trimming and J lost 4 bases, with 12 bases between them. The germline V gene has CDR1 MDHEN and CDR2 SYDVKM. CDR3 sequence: CASSFSGGSYGYTF. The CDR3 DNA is TGTGCCAGCAGTTTTTCGGGAGGGAGCTATGGCTACACCTTC.

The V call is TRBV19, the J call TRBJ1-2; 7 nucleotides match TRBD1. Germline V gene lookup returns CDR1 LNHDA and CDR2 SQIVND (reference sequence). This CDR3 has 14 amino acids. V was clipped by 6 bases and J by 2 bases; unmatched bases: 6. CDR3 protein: CASRPTGSNYGYTF. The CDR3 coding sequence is TGTGCCAGTAGGCCGACAGGGTCCAACTATGGCTACACCTTC.

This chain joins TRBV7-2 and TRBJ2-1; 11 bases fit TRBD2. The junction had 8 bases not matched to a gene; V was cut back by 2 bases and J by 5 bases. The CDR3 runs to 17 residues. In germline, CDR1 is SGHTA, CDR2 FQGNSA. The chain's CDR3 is CASSLRPGTSGNNEQFF. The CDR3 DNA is TGTGCCAGCAGCTTACGGCCCGGGACTAGCGGAAACAATGAGCAGTTCTTC.

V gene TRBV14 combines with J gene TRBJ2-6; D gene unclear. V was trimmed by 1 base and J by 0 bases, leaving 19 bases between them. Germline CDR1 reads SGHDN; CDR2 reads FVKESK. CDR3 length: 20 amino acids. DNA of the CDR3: TGTGCCAGCAGCCAAGGCTGGGATTGGTATCTGAGCTCTGGGGCCAACGTCCTGACTTTC. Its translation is CASSQGWDWYLSSGANVLTF.

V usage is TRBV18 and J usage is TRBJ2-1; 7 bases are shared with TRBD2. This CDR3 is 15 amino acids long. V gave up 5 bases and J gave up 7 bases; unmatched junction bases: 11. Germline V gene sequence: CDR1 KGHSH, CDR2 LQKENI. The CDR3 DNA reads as TGTGCCAGCTCAAGTACCGGGCCCGGGGGGAATGAGCAGTTCTTC. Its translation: CASSSTGPGGNEQFF.

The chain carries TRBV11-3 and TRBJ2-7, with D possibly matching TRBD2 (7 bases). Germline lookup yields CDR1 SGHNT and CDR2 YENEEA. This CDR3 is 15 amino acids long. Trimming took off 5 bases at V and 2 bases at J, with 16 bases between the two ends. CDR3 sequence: CASSLGGRAPYEQYF. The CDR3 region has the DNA TGTGCCAGCAGCCTAGGGGGGAGGGCCCCCTACGAGCAGTACTTC.

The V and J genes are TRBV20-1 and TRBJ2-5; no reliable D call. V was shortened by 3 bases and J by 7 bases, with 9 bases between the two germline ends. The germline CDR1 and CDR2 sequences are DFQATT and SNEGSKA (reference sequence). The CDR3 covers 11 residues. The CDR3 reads CSASSPGTQYF. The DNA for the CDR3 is TGCAGTGCTAGTAGCCCCGGGACCCAGTACTTC.

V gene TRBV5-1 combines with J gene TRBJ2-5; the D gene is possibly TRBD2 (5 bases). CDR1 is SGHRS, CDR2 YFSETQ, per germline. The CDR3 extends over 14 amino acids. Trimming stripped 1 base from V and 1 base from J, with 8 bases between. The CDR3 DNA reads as TGCGCCAGCAGCTTGTTCGCGGGCCAAGAGACCCAGTACTTC. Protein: CASSLFAGQETQYF.

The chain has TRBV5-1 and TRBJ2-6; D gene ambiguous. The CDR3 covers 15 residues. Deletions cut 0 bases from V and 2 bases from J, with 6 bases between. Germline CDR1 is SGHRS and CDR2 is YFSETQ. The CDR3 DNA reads TGCGCCAGCAGCTTGGGGGCGGCTGGGGCCAACGTCCTGACTTTC. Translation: CASSLGAAGANVLTF.

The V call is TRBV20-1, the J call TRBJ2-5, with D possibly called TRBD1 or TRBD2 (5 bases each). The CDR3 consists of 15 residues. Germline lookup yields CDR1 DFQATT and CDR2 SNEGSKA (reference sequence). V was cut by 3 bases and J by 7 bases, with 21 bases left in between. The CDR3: CSASHPDTAEGTQYF. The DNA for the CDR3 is TGCAGTGCTAGTCATCCGGACACCGCCGAGGGGACCCAGTACTTC.

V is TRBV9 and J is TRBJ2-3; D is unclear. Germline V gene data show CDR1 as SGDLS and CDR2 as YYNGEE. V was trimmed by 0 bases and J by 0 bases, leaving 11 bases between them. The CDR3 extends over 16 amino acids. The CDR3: CASSVGKGFSTDTQYF. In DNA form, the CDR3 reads TGTGCCAGCAGCGTAGGCAAGGGCTTTAGCACAGATACGCAGTATTTT.

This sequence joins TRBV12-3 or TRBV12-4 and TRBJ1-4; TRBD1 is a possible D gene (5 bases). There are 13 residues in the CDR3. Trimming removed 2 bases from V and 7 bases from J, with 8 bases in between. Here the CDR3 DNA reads TGTGCCAGCAGTTTAAGGGGAGCTGAAAAACTGTTTTTT. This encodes CASSLRGAEKLFF.

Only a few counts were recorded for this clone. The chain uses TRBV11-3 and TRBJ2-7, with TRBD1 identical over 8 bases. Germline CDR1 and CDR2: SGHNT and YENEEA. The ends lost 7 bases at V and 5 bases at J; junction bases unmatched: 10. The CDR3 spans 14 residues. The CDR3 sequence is CASTVTGGVNEQYF. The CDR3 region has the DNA TGTGCCAGCACCGTAACAGGGGGTGTTAACGAGCAGTACTTC.

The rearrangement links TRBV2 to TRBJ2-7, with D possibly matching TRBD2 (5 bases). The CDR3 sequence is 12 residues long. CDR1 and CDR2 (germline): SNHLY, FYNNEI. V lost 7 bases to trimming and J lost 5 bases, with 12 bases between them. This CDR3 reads CASTVNGNEQYF. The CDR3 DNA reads TGTGCCAGCACGGTGAACGGGAACGAGCAGTACTTC.

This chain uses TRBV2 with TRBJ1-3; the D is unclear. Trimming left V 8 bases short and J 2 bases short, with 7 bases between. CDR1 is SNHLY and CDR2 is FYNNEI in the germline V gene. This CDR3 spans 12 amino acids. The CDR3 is CASRGAGNTIYF. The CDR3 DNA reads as TGTGCCAGCCGTGGGGCTGGAAACACCATATATTTT.

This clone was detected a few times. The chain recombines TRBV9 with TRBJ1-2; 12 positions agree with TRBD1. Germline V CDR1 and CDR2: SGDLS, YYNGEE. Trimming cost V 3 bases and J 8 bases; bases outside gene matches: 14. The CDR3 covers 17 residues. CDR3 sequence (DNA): TGTGCCAGCAGCGCAGTCCCGGGACAGGGGGCGGTGAGCGGCTACACCTTC. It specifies CASSAVPGQGAVSGYTF.

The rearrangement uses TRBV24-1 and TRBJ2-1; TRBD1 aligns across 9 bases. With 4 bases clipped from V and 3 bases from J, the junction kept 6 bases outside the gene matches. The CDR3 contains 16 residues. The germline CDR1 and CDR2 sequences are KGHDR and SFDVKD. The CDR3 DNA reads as TGTGCCACCAGTGACGCTACAGGGGGCAACTACAATGAGCAGTTCTTC. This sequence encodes CATSDATGGNYNEQFF.

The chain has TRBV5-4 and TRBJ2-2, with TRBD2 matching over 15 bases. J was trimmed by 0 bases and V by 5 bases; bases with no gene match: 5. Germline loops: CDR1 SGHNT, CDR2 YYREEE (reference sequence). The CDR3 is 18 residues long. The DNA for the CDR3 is TGTGCCAGCAGACAAGGGACTAGCGGGGGGCCGAACACCGGGGAGCTGTTTTTT. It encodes CASRQGTSGGPNTGELFF.

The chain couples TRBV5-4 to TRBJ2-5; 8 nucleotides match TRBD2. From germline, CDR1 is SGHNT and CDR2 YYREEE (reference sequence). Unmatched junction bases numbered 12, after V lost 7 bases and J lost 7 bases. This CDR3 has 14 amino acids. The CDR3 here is CASGVAGIPGTQYF. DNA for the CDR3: TGTGCCAGCGGTGTAGCGGGGATCCCCGGGACCCAGTACTTC.

The DNA for the CDR3 is TGTGCCTGGAGTTGGGGGAGCGGTATCCAAGAGACCCAGTACTTC. It encodes CAWSWGSGIQETQYF. This rearrangement joins TRBV30 to TRBJ2-5; D tentatively fits TRBD1 or TRBD2 (5 bases each). CDR1 and CDR2 from the germline V gene are GTSNPN and SVGIG (reference sequence). The CDR3 runs 15 residues. Trimming took 2 bases from V and 1 from J, leaving 14 bases between them.

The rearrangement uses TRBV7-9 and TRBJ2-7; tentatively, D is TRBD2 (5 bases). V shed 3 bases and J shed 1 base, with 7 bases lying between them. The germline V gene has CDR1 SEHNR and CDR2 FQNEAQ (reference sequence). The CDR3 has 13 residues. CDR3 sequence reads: CASSFTRSYEQYF. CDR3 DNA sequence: TGTGCCAGCAGCTTCACTAGATCCTACGAGCAGTACTTC.